The rows below give T cell receptor beta chains drawn from one sample of a study of neurological immune-mediated disorders. A single record per CDR3 protein comes from TCRdb applying MiXCR to the 5' RACE reads. The sample consists of 25,000 to 35,000 distinct CDR3 sequences, approximately 5.3% of them appearing once. The sequencing sample was made of CD4+ T cells from blood. The receptors come from a woman aged 50 to 60 in good health. Both conserved end residues are part of each CDR3. The D gene is left open where the match is weak. Size is stated for part of the rows, as once, few or many counts, or as a class when the clone is expanded.

abundance	v_gene	j_gene	d_gene	CDR3aa	CDR3nt
many	TRBV7-8	TRBJ2-7	TRBD2	CASSWVAGSSYEQYF	TGTGCCAGCAGCTGGGTAGCGGGGAGCTCCTACGAGCAGTACTTC
many	TRBV20-1	TRBJ2-1	TRBD2	CSGVAGGLYNEQFF	TGCAGTGGGGTAGCGGGAGGGCTTTACAATGAGCAGTTCTTC
few	TRBV5-1	TRBJ1-5	TRBD1	CASSPGTGGANQPQHF	TGCGCCAGCAGCCCAGGGACAGGGGGGGCGAATCAGCCCCAGCATTTT
few	TRBV12-3/TRBV12-4	TRBJ1-1	.	CASSLRHRDTEAFF	TGTGCCAGCAGTTTACGGCATCGCGACACTGAAGCTTTCTTT
many	TRBV5-1	TRBJ2-5	TRBD1	CASSLPTGQETQYF	TGCGCCAGCAGCCTGCCGACAGGGCAAGAGACCCAGTACTTC
many	TRBV12-3/TRBV12-4	TRBJ2-1	.	CASSIGGYNEQFF	TGTGCCAGCTCCATTGGGGGGTACAATGAGCAGTTCTTC
many	TRBV7-3	TRBJ2-5	TRBD2	CASSPSGGVKTQYF	TGTGCCAGCAGCCCCTCGGGAGGCGTAAAGACCCAGTACTTC
medium-sized	TRBV20-1	TRBJ2-2	.	CSARDSFTGELFF	TGCAGTGCTAGAGATTCCTTCACCGGGGAGCTGTTTTTT
many	TRBV5-1	TRBJ1-6	.	CASSLGGDNSPLHF	TGCGCCAGCAGCTTAGGGGGGGATAATTCACCCCTCCACTTT
many	TRBV2	TRBJ1-2	.	CASSPTTLAGDPYGYTF	TGTGCCAGCAGCCCAACGACCTTGGCAGGGGACCCCTATGGCTACACCTTC
many	TRBV7-2	TRBJ2-5	TRBD1	CASTPPRQGLLQETQYF	TGTGCCAGCACCCCCCCTCGACAGGGGCTATTACAAGAGACCCAGTACTTC
many	TRBV6-2/TRBV6-3	TRBJ1-2	.	CASSRQAGPIANYGYTF	TGTGCCAGCAGTCGCCAAGCGGGGCCGATAGCTAACTATGGCTACACCTTC
.	TRBV6-5	TRBJ2-5	TRBD2	CASSYPGGGETQYF	TGTGCCAGCAGTTACCCGGGCGGGGGAGAGACCCAGTACTTC
many	TRBV6-5	TRBJ2-4	TRBD1	CASRDTGAWGIQYF	TGTGCCAGCAGGGACACAGGGGCCTGGGGCATTCAGTACTTC
many	TRBV20-1	TRBJ2-7	.	CSARSPDAPRAEQYF	TGCAGTGCTAGGTCCCCGGATGCCCCCCGTGCCGAGCAGTACTTC
many	TRBV12-3/TRBV12-4	TRBJ2-7	.	CASSLSGIDEQYF	TGTGCCAGCAGTTTATCAGGGATCGACGAGCAGTACTTC
many	TRBV3-1	TRBJ1-4	TRBD1	CASSWRNRGNEKLFF	TGTGCCAGCAGCTGGAGAAACAGGGGAAATGAAAAACTGTTTTTT
once	TRBV7-2	TRBJ1-1	.	CASSFYGTEAFF	TGTGCCAGCAGCTTCTATGGCACTGAAGCTTTCTTT
many	TRBV29-1	TRBJ2-2	.	CSVDKGRNTGELFF	TGCAGCGTTGATAAAGGGAGGAACACCGGGGAGCTGTTTTTT
once	TRBV25-1	TRBJ1-2	.	CASSELGNYGYTF	TGTGCCAGCAGTGAGCTGGGTAACTATGGCTACACCTTC
many	TRBV15	TRBJ1-2	.	CATSRADWANYGYTF	TGTGCCACCAGCAGAGCTGATTGGGCTAACTATGGCTACACCTTC
many	TRBV2	TRBJ2-2	.	CASSKVWGGNKTGELFF	TGTGCCAGCAGCAAAGTATGGGGGGGCAACAAGACCGGGGAGCTGTTTTTT
many	TRBV5-1	TRBJ1-1	.	CASSLGHNTEAFF	TGCGCCAGCAGCTTAGGACACAACACTGAAGCTTTCTTT
many	TRBV20-1	TRBJ2-7	TRBD2	CSARSLADSYEQYF	TGCAGTGCTAGAAGCCTAGCGGACTCCTACGAGCAGTACTTC
many	TRBV6-6	TRBJ1-2	TRBD1	CASSFRGTSNYGYTF	TGTGCCAGCAGTTTCAGGGGGACTTCTAACTATGGCTACACCTTC
many	TRBV11-2	TRBJ2-5	.	CASSLVAGSQETQYF	TGTGCCAGCAGCTTAGTTGCGGGCAGCCAAGAGACCCAGTACTTC
many	TRBV7-2	TRBJ2-1	.	CASKEGPTYNEQFF	TGTGCCAGCAAAGAGGGTCCGACCTACAATGAGCAGTTCTTC
many	TRBV6-2/TRBV6-3	TRBJ2-1	.	CASSSGRYNEQFF	TGTGCCAGCAGTTCGGGACGCTACAATGAGCAGTTCTTC
many	TRBV7-2	TRBJ2-7	TRBD1	CASRPGQALSYEQYF	TGTGCCAGCAGGCCTGGACAGGCCCTCTCCTACGAGCAGTACTTC
many	TRBV9	TRBJ2-7	TRBD2	CASSVDGLAGTSQYF	TGTGCCAGCAGCGTAGACGGACTAGCGGGGACTTCTCAGTACTTC
many	TRBV7-9	TRBJ1-2	.	CASNKETGARGYTF	TGTGCCAGCAACAAAGAGACGGGGGCGAGAGGCTACACCTTC
many	TRBV18	TRBJ2-7	.	CASSPGGGVSSSYEQYF	TGTGCCAGCTCACCAGGCGGCGGGGTATCGTCTTCCTACGAGCAGTACTTC